These T cell receptor beta chains were read from a single sample in a study of cytomegalovirus exposure and HLA in healthy donors. Libraries were prepared by immunoSEQ multiplex PCR; TCRdb keeps only in-frame clonotypes and omits some of them. The sample includes about 83,000 clones. The sequencing input was PBMCs. The receptor set was obtained from a man aged 18 to 35 in good health and CMV-seropositive. Both conserved end residues are trimmed from each CDR3. Each record gives: J gene, CDR3 length, V gene, CDR3 protein.

TRBJ2-7,15,TRBV5-1,ASSTIQDGTGSYEQY
TRBJ2-2,12,TRBV4-2,ASSQEFEREELF
NA,12,TRBV9,ASSTSGGFYEQY
TRBJ2-3,13,TRBV5-6,ASSGETGSTDTQY
TRBJ2-3,10,TRBV4-2,ASSLVTDTQY
TRBJ2-7,13,TRBV4-2,ASSQGQGEVYEQY
TRBJ2-5,12,TRBV28,ASSLGQGRETQY
TRBJ1-2,12,TRBV19,ASSISDSSYGYT
TRBJ2-4,14,TRBV2,ASRTGSTLAKNIQY
TRBJ2-7,13,TRBV13,ASSDRLAGSYEQY
TRBJ1-1,13,TRBV6-4,ASSQEGGGTGEAF
TRBJ2-5,12,TRBV5-1,ASSLVQGVETQY
TRBJ2-5,13,TRBV19,ASASEASGGETQY
TRBJ1-1,11,TRBV19,ASSQQGNTEAF
TRBJ2-2,17,TRBV9,ASSARTSGRHTNTGELF
TRBJ2-1,11,TRBV12-5,ASGLWLGDEQF
TRBJ1-4,13,TRBV5-1,ASSLGGGQGEKLF
TRBJ1-5,14,TRBV27,ASSHLGDYSNQPQH
TRBJ1-2,12,TRBV29-1,SVEAGQGDYGYT
TRBJ1-1,12,TRBV10-3,AISGQGGNTEAF
TRBJ1-2,15,TRBV28,ASSKGQGRSADYGYT
TRBJ2-7,12,TRBV27,ASSLLGALYEQY
TRBJ2-7,15,TRBV4-2,ASSQGEGLAGVDEQY
TRBJ1-2,13,TRBV7-9,ASSLLNEGRYGYT
TRBJ1-2,13,TRBV19,ASSRDRGQNYGYT
TRBJ2-7,13,TRBV27,ASSKYVNGVYEQY
TRBJ2-5,11,TRBV30,AWSVGGKETQY
TRBJ2-2,13,TRBV10-3,ANARGGSFGGELF
TRBJ2-1,14,TRBV4-2,ASSQTTSGSYHEQF
TRBJ1-3,11,TRBV7-8,ASSLQGTNTIY
TRBJ1-1,10,TRBV14,ASSQDSQKAF
TRBJ2-3,16,TRBV25-1,ASSGFKRVTIGTDTQY
TRBJ1-2,14,TRBV11-2,ASSLGPGAANYGYT
TRBJ1-4,12,TRBV2,ATKPRGSNEKLF
TRBJ1-6,15,TRBV28,ASSFSSGQGLNSPLH
TRBJ2-1,15,TRBV5-8,ASSWVIRGSSYNEQF
TRBJ1-5,12,TRBV2,ASSVLTGNQPQH
TRBJ1-3,14,TRBV28,ASSLRTGSSGNTIY
TRBJ1-2,12,TRBV7-8,ASSPSAGSGGYT
TRBJ1-4,13,TRBV7-8,ASSPGTGFNEKLF
TRBJ1-2,10,TRBV28,ASSSQGQGYT
TRBJ2-5,12,TRBV10-1,ASSPRAGLETQY
TRBJ1-2,12,TRBV4-2,ASSQVGEGDGYT
TRBJ1-2,12,TRBV28,ASSPRDRFYGYT
TRBJ1-2,14,TRBV4-2,ASSQGQQGANYGYT
TRBJ1-3,12,TRBV9,ASTTPGAGNTIY
TRBJ1-2,13,TRBV5-6,ASSLIRQGPKGYT
TRBJ2-5,12,TRBV29-1,SVEGHRGQETQY
TRBJ1-4,16,TRBV28,ASSLRQAFIRTNEKLF
TRBJ1-1,13,TRBV25-1,ASSGQGAMNTEAF
TRBJ2-2,12,TRBV5-1,ASSLANTAGELF
TRBJ2-3,13,TRBV4-1,ASSQVGGASDTQY
TRBJ1-3,12,TRBV6-1,ASRLDRVSNTIY
TRBJ2-4,10,TRBV6-1,ASSESGNIQY
TRBJ1-6,16,TRBV9,ASSTDGQGRVYNSPLH
TRBJ1-1,9,TRBV10-3,ATGSGTEAF
NA,12,TRBV11-2,ASSFEEGSYEQY
TRBJ1-5,11,TRBV19,ASSTVVNQPQH
TRBJ1-3,14,TRBV7-9,ASSTGTAQSGNTIY